Shown below are 12 T cell receptor beta chains from a single sample sequenced in a study of beta chain features in type 1 diabetes. Findings and caveats of the study: For Type 1 diabetes patients, all four CD4+ subsets carried TCRB CDR3s that were moderately but significantly shorter.

The antigens of these receptors remain unknown. As every portion of the isolated RNA was reverse transcribed, the sequencing read expressed TCRB transcripts. Measured with immunoSEQ multiplex PCR; TCRdb has only the in-frame clones, and not every one. The sample comprises roughly 700,000 clones, under 15% of which are singletons, and less than 0.025% rests with the top ten. Material: naive CD4+ T cells from blood. Every receptor here comes from a man aged 18-30 years with type 1 diabetes.

This clone was seen more than once but under ten times. V and J are TRBV6-1 and TRBJ2-7, with a weak D call TRBD1 (6 bases). V was trimmed by 3 bases and J by 5 bases, leaving 11 bases between them. The V gene's germline CDR1 is MNHNS and CDR2 SASEGT. The CDR3 sequence is 13 residues long. As DNA, the CDR3 is TGTGCCAGCAGTGACAGGGGAGTCCACGAGCAGTACTTC. It encodes CASSDRGVHEQYF.

This clone was seen a few times. The chain uses TRBV5-5 and TRBJ1-2; D might be TRBD1 (5 bases). Germline loops: CDR1 SGHKS, CDR2 YYEKEE (reference sequence). Trimming removed 4 bases from V and 7 bases from J, with 20 bases in between. The length of the CDR3 is 15 residues. The CDR3 bases are TGTGCCAGCAGCCCGTTGAATGAGGGGCGGTTTGGCTACACCTTC. Its translation is CASSPLNEGRFGYTF.

This clone was picked up a small number of times. The gene calls are TRBV7-3 and TRBJ2-3; 16 bases align to TRBD2. V dropped 5 bases and J dropped 5; count of bases not matched to a gene: 13. This CDR3 has 19 residues. Germline loops: CDR1 SGHTA, CDR2 FQGTGA. CDR3 coding DNA: TGTGCCAGCAGCCCACACCCCTCGGGACTAGCGGGGGGGCGAGATACGCAGTATTTT. Its translation is CASSPHPSGLAGGRDTQYF.

The chain has TRBV2 and TRBJ2-1; D remains unclear. Trimming pared 6 bases from V and 2 bases from J, leaving 8 bases between. This CDR3 is 13 amino acids long. Germline-derived CDR1 and CDR2 are SNHLY and FYNNEI. In nucleotides, the CDR3 is TGTGCCAGCAGGGTCCTTCCCTACAATGAGCAGTTCTTC. Encoded protein: CASRVLPYNEQFF.

The chain carries TRBV27 and TRBJ2-1, with TRBD1 identical over 7 bases. V trimming: 1 base; J trimming: 1 base; junction bases outside the gene matches: 4. The CDR3 totals 16 residues. The germline V gene encodes CDR1 MNHEY and CDR2 SMNVEV (reference sequence). The CDR3 reads CASSLFGTESYNEQFF. In DNA form, the CDR3 reads TGTGCCAGCAGTTTATTTGGGACAGAGTCCTACAATGAGCAGTTCTTC.

The V call is TRBV9, the J call TRBJ2-1, with 9 bases aligning to TRBD1. The CDR3 covers 16 residues. V dropped 3 bases and J dropped 7; count of bases not matched to a gene: 11. Germline CDR1 is SGDLS and CDR2 is YYNGEE. The CDR3 sequence: CASSAQGQGLWNEQFF. CDR3 DNA: TGTGCCAGCAGCGCCCAGGGACAGGGACTTTGGAATGAGCAGTTCTTC.

This clone was found a few times. The gene calls are TRBV7-2 and TRBJ1-6; 7 positions agree with TRBD1. The CDR3 extends over 15 amino acids. From germline, CDR1 is SGHTA and CDR2 FQGNSA. V lost 4 bases, J lost 7 bases, and 7 bases stayed unmatched. The chain's CDR3 is CASSSKTGRNSPLHF. CDR3 nucleotides: TGTGCCAGCAGCTCGAAGACAGGGAGAAATTCACCCCTCCACTTT.

This clone was detected a few times. The CDR3 sequence: CSAIINEKLFF. The CDR3 DNA reads as TGCAGCGCCATCATTAATGAAAAACTGTTTTTT. This chain joins TRBV29-1 and TRBJ1-4; D uncertain. The germline V and J ends were trimmed by 7 bases and 4 bases, with 7 bases remaining between them. The germline V gene has CDR1 SQVTM and CDR2 ANQGSEA. The CDR3 contains 11 residues. The full variable domain, rest sourced from reference TRBV29-1 and TRBJ1-4, is SAVISQKPSRDICQRGTSLTIQCQVDSQVTMMFWYRQQPGQSLTLIATANQGSEATYESGFVIDKFPISRPNLTFSTLTVSNMSPEDSSIYLCSAIINEKLFFGSGTQLSVL.

This clone was found a few times. CDR3 protein: CASSTQGSYEQYF. The CDR3 coding sequence is TGTGCCAGCAGCACACAGGGTTCCTACGAGCAGTACTTC. J is TRBJ2-7 and V is TRBV5-4; perhaps TRBD1 as D (6 bases). This CDR3 is 13 amino acids long. Germline V lookup: CDR1 SGHNT, CDR2 YYREEE (reference sequence). Trimming removed 4 bases from V and 1 base from J, with 9 bases in between. The full variable domain, rest sourced from reference TRBV5-4 and TRBJ2-7, is ETGVTQSPTHLIKTRGQQVTLRCSSQSGHNTVSWYQQALGQGPQFIFQYYREEENGRGNFPPRFSGLQFPNYSSELNVNALELDDSALYLCASSTQGSYEQYFGPGTRLTVT.

This clone has more than one count but fewer than ten. The chain links TRBV7-3 to TRBJ2-5, with 8 positions matching TRBD2. Germline values: CDR1 SGHTA, CDR2 FQGTGA. CDR3 length equals 14 residues. The trim removed 4 bases at V and 2 bases at J, leaving 3 bases unmatched. The CDR3 is CASSSGLAQETQYF. The CDR3, as DNA: TGTGCCAGCAGCTCCGGACTAGCTCAAGAGACCCAGTACTTC.

DNA of the CDR3: TGTGCCTGGACCCCGGGGGCCAATCAGCCCCAGCATTTT. Translating it yields CAWTPGANQPQHF. This chain connects TRBV30 to TRBJ1-5; the D gene is possibly TRBD1 (6 bases). This CDR3 region has 13 residues. Germline V gene lookup returns CDR1 GTSNPN and CDR2 SVGIG (reference sequence). V was shortened by 4 bases and J by 3 bases, with 10 bases between the two germline ends.

The table lists this clone with a few counts. J is TRBJ2-6 and V is TRBV11-2; D not certain. CDR1 and CDR2 (germline): SGHAT, FQNNGV. V was clipped by 5 bases and J by 0 bases, with 8 bases between them. This CDR3 has 15 residues. CDR3 loop: CASSVDSSGANVLTF. The CDR3, as DNA: TGTGCCAGCAGCGTCGACTCCTCTGGGGCCAACGTCCTGACTTTC. Full variable domain (remainder filled in from reference TRBV11-2 and TRBJ2-6): EAGVAQSPRYKIIEKRQSVAFWCNPISGHATLYWYQQILGQGPKLLIQFQNNGVVDDSQLPKDRFSAERLKGVDSTLKIQPAKLEDSAVYLCASSVDSSGANVLTFGAGSRLTVL.